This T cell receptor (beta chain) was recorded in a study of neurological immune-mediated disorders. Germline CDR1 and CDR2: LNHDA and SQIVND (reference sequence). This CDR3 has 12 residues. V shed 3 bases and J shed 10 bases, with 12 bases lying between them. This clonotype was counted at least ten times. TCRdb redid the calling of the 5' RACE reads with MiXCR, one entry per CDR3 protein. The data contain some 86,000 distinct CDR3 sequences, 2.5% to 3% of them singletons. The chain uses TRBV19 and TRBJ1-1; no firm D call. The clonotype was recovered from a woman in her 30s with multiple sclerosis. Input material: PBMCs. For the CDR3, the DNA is TGTGCCAGTAGTATTGGACGGACGGGAGCTTTCTTT. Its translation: CASSIGRTGAFF.